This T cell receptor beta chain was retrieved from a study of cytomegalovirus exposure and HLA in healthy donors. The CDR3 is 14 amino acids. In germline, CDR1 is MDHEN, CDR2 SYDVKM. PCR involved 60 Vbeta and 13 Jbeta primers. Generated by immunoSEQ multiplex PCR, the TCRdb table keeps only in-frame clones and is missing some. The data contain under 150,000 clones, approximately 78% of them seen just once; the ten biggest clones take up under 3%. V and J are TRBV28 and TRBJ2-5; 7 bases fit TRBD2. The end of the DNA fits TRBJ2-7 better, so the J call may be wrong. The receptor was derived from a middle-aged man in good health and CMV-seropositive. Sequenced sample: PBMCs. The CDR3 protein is CASSFGGSTYEQYF. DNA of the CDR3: TGTGCCAGCAGTTTTGGCGGGAGCACCTACGAGCAGTACTTC.